This T cell receptor (beta chain) was identified during a study of cytotoxic CD8 clonotypes in ibrutinib-treated CLL. Study context: Partial responses numbered approximately 24 and complete responses 2; after a median about 62 months, roughly 15 stayed remitted and roughly twelve progressed.

The authors obtained roughly 2 micrograms of genomic DNA from cryopreserved PBMCs for TCR beta libraries. Germline loops: CDR1 SEHNR, CDR2 FQNEAQ (reference sequence). The CDR3 is 15 residues long. The J segment lost 1 base and the V segment lost 2 bases, leaving 1 base of the junction unmatched. Study conclusions and caveats: The study found baseline clonality above age-matched healthy donors, tracking circulating CD8+ T-cell counts.

Worth noting for this clone: Its antigen remains unidentified.

Using immunoSEQ multiplex PCR, the repertoire was profiled, and TCRdb retains in-frame clones only, with some absent. The sample contains some 290,000 clones, roughly 80% of which appear only once. The receptor's source is a human donor with chronic lymphocytic leukemia. The chain recombines TRBV7-9 with TRBJ1-1, with 10 positions matching TRBD1. Sequencing used PBMCs, obtained before ibrutinib treatment. The CDR3 coding sequence is TGTGCCAGCAGCTTATGGACAGGGGGGAACACTGAAGCTTTCTTT. Translating gives CASSLWTGGNTEAFF.